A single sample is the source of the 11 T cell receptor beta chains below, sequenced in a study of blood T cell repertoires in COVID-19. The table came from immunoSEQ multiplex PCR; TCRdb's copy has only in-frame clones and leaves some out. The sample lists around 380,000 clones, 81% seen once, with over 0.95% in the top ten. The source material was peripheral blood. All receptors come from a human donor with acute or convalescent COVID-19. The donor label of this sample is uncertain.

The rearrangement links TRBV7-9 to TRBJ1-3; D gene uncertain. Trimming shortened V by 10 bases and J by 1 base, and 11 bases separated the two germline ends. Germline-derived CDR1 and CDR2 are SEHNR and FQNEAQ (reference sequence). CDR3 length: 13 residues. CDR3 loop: CATLQRSGNTIYF. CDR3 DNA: TGTGCCACCCTGCAGCGATCTGGAAACACCATATATTTT.

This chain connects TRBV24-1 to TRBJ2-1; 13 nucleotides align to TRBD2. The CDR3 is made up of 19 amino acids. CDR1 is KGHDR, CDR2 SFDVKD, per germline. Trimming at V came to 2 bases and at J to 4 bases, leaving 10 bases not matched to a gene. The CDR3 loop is CATSDSTSGGLRYYNEQFF. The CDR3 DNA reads TGTGCCACCAGTGATTCGACTAGCGGGGGGCTCCGTTATTACAATGAGCAGTTCTTC.

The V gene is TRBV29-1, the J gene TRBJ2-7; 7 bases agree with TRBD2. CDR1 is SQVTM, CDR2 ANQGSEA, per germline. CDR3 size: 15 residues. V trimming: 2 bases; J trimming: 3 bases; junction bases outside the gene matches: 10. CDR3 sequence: CSVESHSGRVYEQYF. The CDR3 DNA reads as TGCAGCGTTGAAAGTCATTCGGGGAGGGTCTACGAGCAGTACTTC.

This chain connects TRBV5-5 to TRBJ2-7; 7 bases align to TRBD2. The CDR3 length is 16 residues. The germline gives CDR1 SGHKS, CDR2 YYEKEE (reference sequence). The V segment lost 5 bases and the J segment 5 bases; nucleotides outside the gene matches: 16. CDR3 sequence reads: CASSRVAGPGGDEQYF. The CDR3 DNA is TGTGCCAGCAGTCGAGTGGCCGGGCCGGGAGGAGACGAGCAGTACTTC.

CDR3 loop: CAPRGGRRDTEAFF. In DNA, the CDR3 is TGTGCCCCAAGGGGGGGCCGGCGGGACACTGAAGCTTTCTTT. The V and J genes are TRBV5-6 and TRBJ1-1, with TRBD1 as a possible D gene (6 bases). Per the germline V gene, CDR1 is SGHDT and CDR2 is YYEEEE. The V end was cut by 10 bases, the J end by 3 bases, with 19 bases between. The CDR3 loop spans 14 amino acids.

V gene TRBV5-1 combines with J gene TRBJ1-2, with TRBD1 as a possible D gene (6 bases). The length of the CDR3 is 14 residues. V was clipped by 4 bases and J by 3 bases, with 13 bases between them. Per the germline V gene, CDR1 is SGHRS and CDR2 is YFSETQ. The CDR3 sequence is CASSPPEGDYGYTF. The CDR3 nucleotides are TGCGCCAGCAGCCCACCTGAGGGGGACTATGGCTACACCTTC.

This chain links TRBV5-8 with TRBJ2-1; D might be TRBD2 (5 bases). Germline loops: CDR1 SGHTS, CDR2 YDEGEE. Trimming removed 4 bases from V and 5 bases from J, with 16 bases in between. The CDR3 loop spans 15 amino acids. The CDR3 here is CASSPGLIENNEQFF. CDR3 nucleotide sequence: TGTGCCAGCAGCCCTGGACTCATCGAGAACAATGAGCAGTTCTTC.

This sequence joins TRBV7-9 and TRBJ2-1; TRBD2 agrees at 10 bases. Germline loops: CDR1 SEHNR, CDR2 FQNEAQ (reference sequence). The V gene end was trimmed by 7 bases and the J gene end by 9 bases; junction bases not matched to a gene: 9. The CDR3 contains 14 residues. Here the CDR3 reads CASKISGGPGEQFF. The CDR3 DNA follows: TGTGCCAGCAAGATTAGCGGGGGGCCGGGTGAGCAGTTCTTC.

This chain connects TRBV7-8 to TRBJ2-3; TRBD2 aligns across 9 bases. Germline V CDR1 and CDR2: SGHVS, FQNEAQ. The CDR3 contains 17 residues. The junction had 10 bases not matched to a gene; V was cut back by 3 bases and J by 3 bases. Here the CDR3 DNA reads TGTGCCAGCAGCTTCACCCCTTCTAGCGGGAAGACAGATACGCAGTATTTT. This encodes CASSFTPSSGKTDTQYF.

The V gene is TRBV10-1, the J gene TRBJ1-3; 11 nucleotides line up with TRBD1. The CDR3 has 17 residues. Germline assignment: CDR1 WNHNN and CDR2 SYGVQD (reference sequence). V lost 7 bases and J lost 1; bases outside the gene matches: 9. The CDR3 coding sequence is TGCGCCAGCAATAAAACCGGACAGGGGGCTTCTGGAAACACCATATATTTT. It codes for CASNKTGQGASGNTIYF.

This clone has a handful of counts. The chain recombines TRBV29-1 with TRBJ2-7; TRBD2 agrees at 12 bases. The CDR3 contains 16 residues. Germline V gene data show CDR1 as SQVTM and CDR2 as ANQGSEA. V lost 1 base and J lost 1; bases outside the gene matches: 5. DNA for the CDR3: TGCAGCGTTGAAGGACTAGCGGGAGAGGGATCCTACGAGCAGTACTTC. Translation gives CSVEGLAGEGSYEQYF.